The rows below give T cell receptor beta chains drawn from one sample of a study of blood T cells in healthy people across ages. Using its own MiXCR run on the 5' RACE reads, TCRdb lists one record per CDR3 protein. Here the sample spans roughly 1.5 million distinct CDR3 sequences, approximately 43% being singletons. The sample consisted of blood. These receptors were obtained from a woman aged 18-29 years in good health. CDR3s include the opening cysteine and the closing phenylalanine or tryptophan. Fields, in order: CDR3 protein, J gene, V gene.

CASSLRTDTQYF	TRBJ2-3	TRBV7-2
CASSQGTGGTPQHF	TRBJ1-5	TRBV4-3
CASSERPIFEQYF	NA	TRBV6-1
CSAKAGTEAFF	TRBJ1-1	TRBV20-1
CASSYSRRPGRGNEQFF	TRBJ2-1	TRBV6-2/TRBV6-3
CASSLDRTTTASYNEQFF	TRBJ2-1	TRBV7-9
CASRPQGAHTDTQYF	TRBJ2-3	TRBV6-5
CASRPDTSHNEQFF	TRBJ2-1	TRBV13
CASSDTRDYVQYF	TRBJ2-7	TRBV25-1
CSVRLAGKTQYF	TRBJ2-5	TRBV29-1
CSVESPGRYEQYF	TRBJ2-7	TRBV29-1
CASSTGQGRPYSNQPQHF	TRBJ1-5	TRBV7-3
CASSSPNSGSTYNEQYF	TRBJ2-7	TRBV5-1
CASSQKFNEQFF	TRBJ2-1	TRBV7-9
CASSGQFRNQPQHF	TRBJ1-5	TRBV10-2